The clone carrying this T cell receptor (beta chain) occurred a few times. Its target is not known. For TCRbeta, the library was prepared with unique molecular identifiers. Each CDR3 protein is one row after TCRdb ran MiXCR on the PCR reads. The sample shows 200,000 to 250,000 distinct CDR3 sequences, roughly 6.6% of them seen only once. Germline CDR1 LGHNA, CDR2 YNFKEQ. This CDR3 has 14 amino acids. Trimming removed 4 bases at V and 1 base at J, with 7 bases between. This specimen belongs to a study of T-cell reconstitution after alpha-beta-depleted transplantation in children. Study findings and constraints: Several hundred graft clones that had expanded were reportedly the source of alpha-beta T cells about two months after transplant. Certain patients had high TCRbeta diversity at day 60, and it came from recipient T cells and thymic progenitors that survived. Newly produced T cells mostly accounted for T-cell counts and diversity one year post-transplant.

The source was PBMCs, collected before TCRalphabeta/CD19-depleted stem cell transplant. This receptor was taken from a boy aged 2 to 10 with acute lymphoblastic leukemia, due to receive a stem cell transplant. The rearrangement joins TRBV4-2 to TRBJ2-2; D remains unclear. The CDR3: CASSPVGNTGELFF. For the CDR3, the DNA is TGTGCCAGCAGCCCCGTGGGGAACACCGGGGAGCTGTTTTTT.